The rows below give T cell receptor beta chains drawn from one sample of a study of blood T cells in healthy people across ages. TCRdb re-analysed the 5' RACE reads in MiXCR, keeping a single row per CDR3 protein. The sample lists about 680,000 distinct CDR3 sequences, over 45% occurring once. Sample: blood. Receptors were obtained from a woman aged 55-69 years in good health. Each CDR3 is given with its conserved first and last residue.

J: TRBJ2-1
V: TRBV7-6
CDR3: CASSSLGGRKDRSYNEQFF

J: TRBJ2-3
V: TRBV29-1
CDR3: CSVDSGSTDTQYF

J: TRBJ2-7
V: TRBV5-1
CDR3: CASSLDRANEQYF

J: TRBJ2-7
V: TRBV28
CDR3: CASSQESGASYEQYF

J: TRBJ2-1
V: TRBV6-1
CDR3: CASRDANSYNEQFF

J: TRBJ2-7
V: TRBV29-1
CDR3: CSVAPWDRGLTEQYF

J: TRBJ2-7
V: TRBV29-1
CDR3: CSVEQLHSYEQYF

J: TRBJ1-2
V: TRBV29-1
CDR3: CSVERGANYSYTF

J: TRBJ2-1
V: TRBV20-1
CDR3: CSAVVGDSSYNEQFF

J: TRBJ2-1
V: TRBV4-3
CDR3: CASSQDLRGGYNEQFF

J: TRBJ1-6
V: TRBV20-1
CDR3: CSASLNRVKDNSPLHF

J: TRBJ2-1
V: TRBV20-1
CDR3: CSVQDRTSYNEQFF

J: TRBJ2-3
V: TRBV12-3/TRBV12-4
CDR3: CASSLGVPGADTQYF

J: TRBJ2-4
V: TRBV6-5
CDR3: CASRTGTSKANIQYF

J: .
V: TRBV7-2
CDR3: CASSLEQGENIQYF

J: TRBJ2-4
V: TRBV9
CDR3: CASSVEDSGNIQYF

J: TRBJ1-2
V: TRBV7-2
CDR3: CASSSRARSYGYTF

J: TRBJ2-3
V: TRBV7-2
CDR3: CASGSGGWNTQYF

J: TRBJ1-1
V: TRBV18
CDR3: CASSPSTGLDTEAFF

J: TRBJ2-5
V: TRBV5-4
CDR3: CASSLDGGRYQETRYF

J: TRBJ2-1
V: TRBV12-3/TRBV12-4
CDR3: CASSYNDGSGNEQFF

J: TRBJ2-1
V: TRBV7-2
CDR3: CASSLWTAGEQFF

J: TRBJ2-1
V: TRBV27
CDR3: CASSLGPAGSYNEQFF

J: TRBJ1-1
V: TRBV30
CDR3: CAWSVSQNTEAFF

J: TRBJ1-4
V: TRBV2
CDR3: CASSEGGSGEKLFF

J: TRBJ2-7
V: TRBV25-1
CDR3: CASSDHQGYEQYF

J: TRBJ2-6
V: TRBV18
CDR3: CASSPTSGSSGANVLTF

J: TRBJ2-7
V: TRBV20-1
CDR3: CSASVDRGNEQYF

J: TRBJ2-3
V: TRBV28
CDR3: CASSLLAYPDTQYF

J: TRBJ2-3
V: TRBV5-1
CDR3: CASSTAGVIPDTQYF

J: TRBJ2-5
V: TRBV5-1
CDR3: CASSVGLAGGGETQYF

J: TRBJ2-1
V: TRBV7-2
CDR3: CASLRGQGRNEQFF

J: TRBJ1-1
V: TRBV20-1
CDR3: CSARTGPLGEAFF

J: .
V: TRBV20-1
CDR3: CSAGGLANYEQYF

J: TRBJ2-3
V: TRBV12-3/TRBV12-4
CDR3: CASSLRFQGDTDTQYF

J: TRBJ2-5
V: TRBV20-1
CDR3: CSARDHTSGQETQYF

J: TRBJ1-4
V: TRBV20-1
CDR3: CSARGTGIMGEKLFF

J: TRBJ1-2
V: TRBV4-3
CDR3: CASSQRTGGGYGYTF

J: TRBJ2-1
V: TRBV29-1
CDR3: CSVESDLAGYYNEQFF

J: TRBJ2-1
V: TRBV5-1
CDR3: CASSLGDLTYNEQFF

J: TRBJ2-5
V: TRBV28
CDR3: CASSLLREQETQYF

J: TRBJ1-5
V: TRBV21-1
CDR3: CASSGTPSDSNQPQHF

J: TRBJ2-3
V: TRBV2
CDR3: CATSGQATDTQYF

J: TRBJ2-1
V: TRBV7-2
CDR3: CASSLANRGINEQFF

J: TRBJ2-7
V: TRBV7-2
CDR3: CASSPATGPPFYEQYF

J: TRBJ2-1
V: TRBV6-2/TRBV6-3
CDR3: CASSYSPSGRAEAYNEQFF

J: TRBJ2-1
V: TRBV20-1
CDR3: CSARDGRAVNEQFF

J: TRBJ2-1
V: TRBV20-1
CDR3: CSAAGRNYNEQFF

J: TRBJ2-1
V: TRBV2
CDR3: CASSVASVDLNEQFF

J: .
V: TRBV3-1
CDR3: CASSQVVQGWREPNNEQYF

J: TRBJ2-2
V: TRBV29-1
CDR3: CSIWTANTGELFF

J: TRBJ1-1
V: TRBV7-9
CDR3: CASSLGNVNTEAFF

J: TRBJ1-1
V: TRBV25-1
CDR3: CASGKITGRGNTEAFF